Following are 12 T cell receptor beta chains from one sample sequenced in a study of blood T cell repertoires in COVID-19. Some clones are missing from TCRdb's copy, which holds only in-frame ones; the method was immunoSEQ multiplex PCR. The table includes more than 100,000 clones, about 80% detected once. The specimen was peripheral blood. The source of these receptors is a human donor in a cohort sampled during active COVID-19.

This clone was counted once. The junction departs from the called germline gene at one end, perhaps through a read error. This sequence joins TRBV18 and TRBJ1-1; no clear D. The CDR3 is 15 residues long. CDR1 and CDR2 (germline): KGHSH, LQKENI. CDR3 in DNA: TGTGCCAGCTCACCACCGGGCCAATTGAACGCTGAAGCTTTCTTT. Translated, it gives CASSPPGQLNAEAFF.

This chain joins TRBV6-2 or TRBV6-3 and TRBJ2-3; 8 bases are a match to TRBD2. The CDR3 extends over 12 amino acids. Unmatched junction bases numbered 8, after V lost 3 bases and J lost 15 bases. From germline, CDR1 is MNHEY and CDR2 SVGEGT. CDR3 nucleotides: TGTGCCAGCAGTTATGGTAGCGGGGTCCCTTATTTT. It translates to CASSYGSGVPYF.

The CDR3 coding sequence is TGTGCCTGGAGTGTACCAGGGGGTAGCAATCAGCCCCAGCATTTT. Protein product: CAWSVPGGSNQPQHF. The chain is built from TRBV30 and TRBJ1-5; TRBD1 matches at 7 bases. Looked up from germline, CDR1 is GTSNPN and CDR2 is SVGIG (reference sequence). V shed 0 bases and J 0 bases; nucleotides not matched to a gene: 2. The CDR3 spans 15 residues.

V gene TRBV5-6 combines with J gene TRBJ1-4, with D possibly matching TRBD1 (5 bases). CDR1 and CDR2 from the germline V gene are SGHDT and YYEEEE. Trimming shortened V by 4 bases and J by 4 bases, and 14 bases separated the two germline ends. This CDR3 is 15 amino acids long. CDR3 sequence reads: CASSPRGGGNEKLFF. The CDR3 nucleotides read TGTGCCAGCAGCCCGCGGGGGGGAGGTAATGAAAAACTGTTTTTT.

This chain uses TRBV30 with TRBJ1-6, with a weak D call TRBD1 (6 bases). The germline V gene encodes CDR1 GTSNPN and CDR2 SVGIG (reference sequence). The V gene lost 1 base and the J gene lost 6 bases, with 7 bases spanning the gap. This CDR3 contains 13 residues. The CDR3 DNA is TGTGCCTGGAGTGCAGGGGTTAATTCACCCCTCCACTTT. Translated: CAWSAGVNSPLHF.

This rearrangement joins TRBV10-3 to TRBJ1-1; a weak D match, TRBD1 (5 bases). V lost 11 bases and J lost 1, with 20 bases in between. The CDR3 spans 15 residues. Looked up from germline, CDR1 is ENHRY and CDR2 is SYGVKD. The CDR3 reads CAHANGAGGNTEAFF. As DNA, the CDR3 is TGTGCCCACGCAAACGGGGCGGGGGGGAACACTGAAGCTTTCTTT.

This clone showed up just a few times. This chain connects TRBV5-4 to TRBJ1-2, with 7 bases aligning to TRBD1. CDR3 size: 14 residues. Germline loops: CDR1 SGHNT, CDR2 YYREEE (reference sequence). The J segment lost 6 bases and the V segment lost 4 bases, leaving 9 bases of the junction unmatched. The CDR3 sequence is CASSPETGWDGYTF. CDR3 nucleotide sequence: TGTGCCAGCAGCCCGGAGACAGGGTGGGATGGCTACACCTTC. Drawing the rest from reference TRBV5-4 and TRBJ1-2, the complete variable domain is ETGVTQSPTHLIKTRGQQVTLRCSSQSGHNTVSWYQQALGQGPQFIFQYYREEENGRGNFPPRFSGLQFPNYSSELNVNALELDDSALYLCASSPETGWDGYTFGSGTRLTVV.

This chain uses TRBV9 with TRBJ1-3; weak D call: TRBD1 (5 bases). Looked up from germline, CDR1 is SGDLS and CDR2 is YYNGEE. The V end lost 0 bases, the J end lost 2 bases, and 9 bases lay between the germline ends. The CDR3 sequence is 15 residues long. CDR3 DNA sequence: TGTGCCAGCAGCGTAGGATGGGGGGCTGGAAACACCATATATTTT. It encodes CASSVGWGAGNTIYF.

The V and J genes are TRBV30 and TRBJ1-4; 7 bases map to TRBD1. This CDR3 contains 15 residues. Losses at the gene ends were 0 bases for V and 4 bases for J; bases not matched to a gene: 5. Looked up from germline, CDR1 is GTSNPN and CDR2 is SVGIG (reference sequence). CDR3 nucleotide sequence: TGTGCCTGGAGTGTACATGGGACAGTTAATGAAAAACTGTTTTTT. This sequence encodes CAWSVHGTVNEKLFF.

The V call is TRBV5-4, the J call TRBJ1-3, with 10 bases lining up with TRBD1. The CDR3 runs to 17 residues. CDR1 and CDR2 (germline): SGHNT, YYREEE (reference sequence). V trimming: 0 bases; J trimming: 3 bases; junction bases outside the gene matches: 6. This CDR3 is CASSLEGDRGVGNTIYF. The CDR3 bases are TGTGCCAGCAGCTTGGAGGGGGACAGGGGTGTTGGAAACACCATATATTTT.

Only one count was recorded for this clone. V is TRBV10-3 and J is TRBJ1-2, with D possibly TRBD1 on 5 matching bases. CDR1 and CDR2 (germline): ENHRY, SYGVKD. The CDR3 runs 13 residues. Trimming removed 7 bases at V and 3 bases at J, with 12 bases between. This CDR3 is CAITPTDYYGYTF. In DNA form, the CDR3 reads TGTGCCATCACCCCGACAGATTACTATGGCTACACCTTC.

This clone has a single count. The rearrangement joins TRBV6-1 to TRBJ1-2, with D hard to call. The V gene lost 1 base and the J gene lost 5 bases, with 8 bases spanning the gap. Germline V CDR1 and CDR2: MNHNS, SASEGT. The CDR3 is 13 residues long. The CDR3 nucleotides read TGTGCCAGCAGTGAAGACACCATTTATGGCTACACCTTC. Protein product: CASSEDTIYGYTF.